The 8 T cell receptor beta chains in this list originate from one sample, sequenced in a study of shared clonotypes between healthy human individuals. Only in-frame clones appear in the TCRdb table, and some are missing; sequencing was by immunoSEQ multiplex PCR. The sample lists fewer than 400,000 clones, around 72% occurring once. Input material: memory CD4+ T cells sorted from blood. As for subset: CD45RA-negative fraction. The receptors here all came from a young man in good health.

The chain uses TRBV12-5 and TRBJ1-1; 8 bases fit TRBD1. V lost 0 bases to trimming and J lost 7 bases; unmatched junction nucleotides: 13. From germline, CDR1 is LGHNT and CDR2 FRNRAP. The CDR3 covers 17 residues. The CDR3 protein is CASGLVRGGTGGGEAFF. The DNA of the CDR3 is TGTGCTAGTGGTTTGGTACGAGGCGGGACAGGTGGGGGTGAAGCTTTCTTT.

The chain carries TRBV7-2 and TRBJ2-2; D not certain. The CDR3 sequence is 13 residues long. V lost 8 bases and J 8 bases, leaving 15 bases between the germline ends. Germline V CDR1 and CDR2: SGHTA, FQGNSA. CDR3: CASRAQLLGELFF. The CDR3 DNA is TGTGCCAGCCGGGCGCAGTTGTTGGGGGAGCTGTTTTTT.

A few counts support this clone. This chain joins TRBV5-6 and TRBJ2-4, with TRBD1 identical over 10 bases. V shed 6 bases, J shed 8 bases, and the junction held 5 bases outside the gene matches. Germline CDR1 and CDR2: SGHDT and YYEEEE. This CDR3 has 13 residues. The CDR3 reads CASTRQGADIQYF. The CDR3, as DNA: TGTGCCAGCACCCGACAGGGGGCAGACATTCAGTACTTC.

This clone showed up just a few times. Other DNA sequences in this specimen translate into the identical CDR3. V usage is TRBV18 and J usage is TRBJ2-2, with 10 positions matching TRBD1. J lost 3 bases, V lost 3 bases, and 1 base had no gene match. CDR3 length equals 15 residues. Looked up from germline, CDR1 is KGHSH and CDR2 is LQKENI. CDR3 loop: CASSPGTGDTGELFF. CDR3 sequence (DNA): TGTGCCAGCTCACCCGGGACAGGGGACACCGGGGAGCTGTTTTTT.

The gene calls are TRBV27 and TRBJ2-2; the D call may be TRBD1 or TRBD2 (5 bases each). The CDR3 consists of 15 residues. The germline V gene has CDR1 MNHEY and CDR2 SMNVEV (reference sequence). V lost 6 bases to trimming and J lost 6 bases, with 17 bases between them. The CDR3 nucleotides are TGTGCCAGCAGCCGTCTCGGGACCGGCCCCGGGGAGCTGTTTTTT. It translates to CASSRLGTGPGELFF.

This chain connects TRBV11-3 to TRBJ2-5; D is ambiguous. Germline CDR1 reads SGHNT; CDR2 reads YENEEA. The V and J ends lost 4 bases and 0 bases respectively, with 3 bases between them. The CDR3 totals 12 residues. In DNA form, the CDR3 reads TGTGCCAGCAGCTCCAACCAAGAGACCCAGTACTTC. It yields the protein CASSSNQETQYF.

This sequence joins TRBV19 and TRBJ2-5; D gene uncertain. Per germline, CDR1 LNHDA and CDR2 SQIVND (reference sequence). The CDR3 sequence is 13 residues long. Trimming took 3 bases from V and 5 from J, leaving 10 bases between them. The CDR3 here is CASSMQIMETQYF. CDR3 bases: TGTGCCAGTAGTATGCAGATCATGGAGACCCAGTACTTC.

On this clone itself: Other DNA sequences in the sample encode the same CDR3. The gene calls are TRBV2 and TRBJ2-3, with TRBD2 identical over 7 bases. The CDR3 covers 13 residues. V shed 4 bases and J 4 bases; nucleotides not matched to a gene: 2. CDR1 and CDR2 (germline): SNHLY, FYNNEI. The CDR3 region is CASSGGRADTQYF. The DNA for the CDR3 is TGTGCCAGCAGTGGAGGGAGGGCAGATACGCAGTATTTT.